The source of this T cell receptor (beta chain) is a study of beta chain features in type 1 diabetes. Findings and limits, study-wide: A moderate, significant TCRB CDR3 shortening appeared in type 1 diabetes across four CD4+ subsets. The naive, central memory and Treg TCRB repertoires showed an apparent similarity that was greater among patients than among healthy donors.

Germline CDR1 is SGHVS and CDR2 is FQNEAQ. The CDR3 extends over 14 amino acids. Trimming shortened V by 1 base and J by 1 base, and 7 bases separated the two germline ends. Details on this clone: Its matching antigen is unknown. This sample also contains other DNA sequences that code for the same CDR3.

Expressed TCRB transcripts were sequenced after all isolated RNA was converted to cDNA. TCRdb's copy holds only in-frame clones and misses some; the assay was immunoSEQ multiplex PCR. Of 680,000 or so clones detected, less than 20% appear once; the ten largest clones hold 0.07% to 0.095%. Sequencing was performed on naive CD4+ T cells from blood. The sequence came from a man between 18 and 35 years old in good health. The genes are TRBV7-8 and TRBJ1-1; D gene ambiguous. The CDR3 region has the DNA TGTGCCAGCAGCTTAGTCGCAGGGAACACTGAAGCTTTCTTT. Translation: CASSLVAGNTEAFF.